This T cell receptor beta chain was documented in a study of cytomegalovirus exposure and HLA in healthy donors. This clone was seen more than once but under ten times. The antigen remains undetermined. Germline assignment: CDR1 SGHNT and CDR2 YENEEA. CDR3 length equals 17 residues. J lost 0 bases, V lost 3 bases, and 8 bases had no gene match. Findings of the study overall: Apparent HLA restriction characterized most CMV-associated TCR beta chains in a later analysis. Cytomegalovirus association was assigned to under 200 TCR beta chains.

The PCR employed 60 Vbeta primers together with 13 Jbeta primers. Produced via immunoSEQ multiplex PCR; TCRdb's table is partial and in-frame only. Among about 260,000 clones, roughly 81% were seen once, and the ten largest hold 2% to 2.5%. The material sequenced was PBMCs. This receptor was taken from a middle-aged woman in good health and CMV-seropositive. V gene TRBV11-3 combines with J gene TRBJ1-3, with 7 bases fitting TRBD1. CDR3 residues: CASSFQQGPLSGNTIYF. CDR3 DNA sequence: TGTGCCAGCAGCTTCCAACAGGGGCCTCTCTCTGGAAACACCATATATTTT.